Presented here are 30 T cell receptor beta chains from one specimen sequenced in a study of T cells after yellow fever vaccination. Using its own MiXCR run on the 5' RACE reads, TCRdb lists one record per CDR3 protein. Of 300,000 or so distinct CDR3 sequences listed, around 7% are singletons. This material consisted of PBMCs, taken roughly 47 days after the first yellow fever vaccination. Receptors originate from a man younger than 35 who received the YFV17D yellow fever vaccine.

A few counts support this clonotype. The J gene is TRBJ1-1, the V gene TRBV3-1, with a tentative D call TRBD1 (6 bases). Trimming took 2 bases from V and 4 from J, leaving 17 bases between them. There are 16 residues in the CDR3. Germline lookup yields CDR1 LGHDT and CDR2 YNNKEL (reference sequence). For the CDR3, the DNA is TGTGCCAGCAGCCAAAGGGGGACGGGACGGTCCACTGAAGCTTTCTTT. Translated: CASSQRGTGRSTEAFF.

This clonotype was detected only a few times. The chain joins TRBV18 to TRBJ2-3; D not certain. Trimming removed 3 bases from V and 12 bases from J, with 13 bases in between. The length of the CDR3 is 12 residues. In germline, CDR1 is KGHSH, CDR2 LQKENI. CDR3 residues: CASSPESALQYF. The CDR3 DNA reads TGTGCCAGCTCACCCGAATCCGCCTTACAGTATTTT.

This clonotype was detected only a few times. The V and J genes are TRBV6-5 and TRBJ1-1; D might be TRBD1 (5 bases). From germline, CDR1 is MNHEY and CDR2 SVGAGI. This CDR3 has 14 amino acids. With 0 bases removed from V and 3 bases from J, the gap between germline ends came to 8 bases. This chain's CDR3 is CASSYSRGDTEAFF. The CDR3 DNA is TGTGCCAGCAGTTACTCGAGGGGAGACACTGAAGCTTTCTTT.

This chain joins TRBV6-5 and TRBJ2-3; 8 bases fit TRBD2. Germline CDR1 MNHEY, CDR2 SVGAGI. The CDR3 contains 15 residues. With V trimmed by 5 bases and J by 4 bases, 8 bases remained unmatched. The CDR3 spells CASSNPGGPADTQYF. CDR3 nucleotide sequence: TGTGCCAGCAGTAACCCGGGGGGGCCGGCAGATACGCAGTATTTT.

The chain carries TRBV9 and TRBJ1-2; D remains unclear. CDR3 length: 15 residues. Per germline, CDR1 SGDLS and CDR2 YYNGEE. V lost 2 bases to trimming and J lost 4 bases, with 15 bases between them. The CDR3 reads CASSVATPGPYGYTF. In DNA, the CDR3 is TGTGCCAGCAGCGTGGCCACCCCCGGGCCCTATGGCTACACCTTC.

The chain carries TRBV4-1 and TRBJ2-5; no firm D call. CDR1 MGHRA and CDR2 YSYEKL come from the germline V gene. The V end was cut by 2 bases, the J end by 5 bases, with 12 bases between. This CDR3 has 14 amino acids. CDR3 coding DNA: TGCGCCAGCAGCCAACTTCCGGGTGTTGAGACCCAGTACTTC. Amino acids: CASSQLPGVETQYF.

This chain connects TRBV20-1 to TRBJ2-1; 9 bases agree with TRBD1. Germline trimming cut 1 base from V and 8 bases from J; bases unmatched to any gene: 9. In germline, CDR1 is DFQATT, CDR2 SNEGSKA (reference sequence). The CDR3 has 15 residues. This CDR3 reads CSARGPGQGVDEQFF. The DNA for the CDR3 is TGCAGTGCTAGAGGACCGGGACAGGGTGTCGATGAGCAGTTCTTC.

CDR3 sequence (DNA): TGCGCCAGCAGCTTGGGGGACGATAGCTCCTACGAGCAGTACTTC. Translating it yields CASSLGDDSSYEQYF. The rearrangement joins TRBV5-1 to TRBJ2-7, with D perhaps matching TRBD1 or TRBD2 (5 bases each). Germline CDR1 reads SGHRS; CDR2 reads YFSETQ. This CDR3 has 15 amino acids. The V gene lost 0 bases and the J gene lost 0 bases, with 10 bases spanning the gap. The full variable domain, with the rest looked up from reference TRBV5-1 and TRBJ2-7, is KAGVTQTPRYLIKTRGQQVTLSCSPISGHRSVSWYQQTPGQGLQFLFEYFSETQRNKGNFPGRFSGRQFSNSRSEMNVSTLELGDSALYLCASSLGDDSSYEQYFGPGTRLTVT.

This clonotype was counted between two and nine times. The J gene is TRBJ2-2, the V gene TRBV24-1; 8 bases are shared with TRBD1. The CDR3 sequence is 15 residues long. CDR1 KGHDR and CDR2 SFDVKD come from the germline V gene. Germline trimming cut 5 bases from V and 4 bases from J; bases unmatched to any gene: 5. The CDR3 DNA is TGTGCCACCAGTGCCGACAGGGGTGCCACCGGGGAGCTGTTTTTT. Translated, it gives CATSADRGATGELFF.

This clonotype was seen a few times. This chain links TRBV4-1 with TRBJ1-6; D may be TRBD1 (5 bases). V was trimmed by 1 base and J by 0 bases, leaving 13 bases between them. CDR3 length equals 18 residues. Germline V gene sequence: CDR1 MGHRA, CDR2 YSYEKL. The CDR3 here is CASSQAWDLSSYNSPLHF. The CDR3 region has the DNA TGCGCCAGCAGCCAAGCCTGGGACTTGAGCTCCTATAATTCACCCCTCCACTTT.

The chain joins TRBV23-1 to TRBJ2-2; D tentatively reads TRBD1 or TRBD2 (6 bases each). TRBV23-1 is marked as an open reading frame, function uncertain. This CDR3 has 17 residues. V lost 2 bases and J lost 5, with 18 bases in between. CDR3 loop: CASSQEGDFLPTGELFF. In DNA, the CDR3 is TGCGCCAGCAGTCAAGAGGGGGACTTTTTGCCAACCGGGGAGCTGTTTTTT.

This chain uses TRBV6-1 with TRBJ1-2; D may be TRBD1 (6 bases). CDR1 and CDR2 from the germline V gene are MNHNS and SASEGT. CDR3 length: 13 amino acids. V gave up 6 bases and J gave up 3 bases, with 11 bases separating them. CDR3 in amino acids: CASRRQVYYGYTF. CDR3 nucleotide sequence: TGTGCCAGCAGGAGACAGGTCTACTATGGCTACACCTTC.

This clonotype was observed many times. V usage is TRBV7-2 and J usage is TRBJ2-1, with 8 bases lining up with TRBD2. Germline assignment: CDR1 SGHTA and CDR2 FQGNSA. This CDR3 contains 16 residues. Unmatched junction bases numbered 7, after V lost 5 bases and J lost 1 base. The CDR3 spells CASSAGRVESYNEQFF. The CDR3 bases are TGTGCCAGCAGCGCCGGGAGGGTCGAATCCTACAATGAGCAGTTCTTC. The variable domain in full, completed from reference TRBV7-2 and TRBJ2-1, reads GAGVSQSPSNKVTEKGKDVELRCDPISGHTALYWYRQSLGQGLEFLIYFQGNSAPDKSGLPSDRFSAERTGGSVSTLTIQRTQQEDSAVYLCASSAGRVESYNEQFFGPGTRLTVL.

The chain links TRBV7-8 to TRBJ2-3; D not resolved. V lost 1 base to trimming and J lost 3 bases, with 11 bases between them. The CDR3 spans 15 residues. In germline, CDR1 is SGHVS, CDR2 FQNEAQ. The CDR3 reads CASSLGHTMTDTQYF. The CDR3 nucleotides are TGTGCCAGCAGCTTAGGACACACGATGACAGATACGCAGTATTTT.

This clonotype was detected only a few times. The genes are TRBV6-5 and TRBJ1-2, with a weak D call TRBD1 (5 bases). Germline loops: CDR1 MNHEY, CDR2 SVGAGI. Between the trimmed V and J ends, which lost 0 bases and 4 bases, there was a span of 12 bases. The CDR3 runs to 15 residues. Here the CDR3 reads CASSYSGSRAYGYTF. DNA for the CDR3: TGTGCCAGCAGTTACTCGGGATCCAGGGCCTATGGCTACACCTTC.

This clonotype turned up a few times. The V and J genes are TRBV3-1 and TRBJ2-5; perhaps TRBD1 as D (6 bases). Trimming removed 0 bases at V and 1 base at J, with 18 bases between. CDR1 is LGHDT, CDR2 YNNKEL, per germline (reference sequence). The CDR3 runs to 18 residues. Here the CDR3 reads CASSQDFLRRTVQETQYF. The CDR3 nucleotides are TGTGCCAGCAGCCAAGATTTTTTGAGGCGGACAGTCCAAGAGACCCAGTACTTC.

In this sample, this clonotype turned up many times. CDR3 in amino acids: CASSSGQNTEAFF. The CDR3, as DNA: TGTGCCAGCAGCTCCGGACAGAACACTGAAGCTTTCTTT. This sequence joins TRBV7-3 and TRBJ1-1; D might be TRBD1 (5 bases). Trimming took 4 bases from V and 1 from J, leaving 7 bases between them. The CDR3 runs to 13 residues. CDR1 and CDR2 from the germline V gene are SGHTA and FQGTGA.

This clonotype was recorded at least ten times. The chain employs TRBV7-2 and TRBJ2-2, with D possibly being TRBD1 (6 bases). Germline V gene sequence: CDR1 SGHTA, CDR2 FQGNSA. The ends were cut back, 3 bases at V and 8 bases at J, with 13 bases in the middle. This CDR3 has 14 residues. CDR3 coding DNA: TGTGCCAGCAGCTTTCGTCAGGGGTATGGGGAGCTGTTTTTT. It is translated as CASSFRQGYGELFF.

This rearrangement joins TRBV12-3 or TRBV12-4 to TRBJ2-1, with 7 bases lining up with TRBD2. After removal of 6 bases from V and 10 bases from J, the junction contained 6 bases not matched to a gene. The CDR3 is made up of 12 amino acids. The CDR3, as DNA: TGTGCCAGCAGCCCAGCGGGGTACGAGCAGTTCTTC. Encoded protein: CASSPAGYEQFF.

This rearrangement joins TRBV9 to TRBJ2-3, with a tentative D call TRBD1 (6 bases). The V and J ends lost 3 bases and 0 bases respectively, with 11 bases between them. CDR3 length: 15 amino acids. Germline lookup yields CDR1 SGDLS and CDR2 YYNGEE. The CDR3 sequence: CASSAGTTSTDTQYF. For the CDR3, the DNA is TGTGCCAGCAGCGCCGGGACAACTAGCACAGATACGCAGTATTTT.

The V call is TRBV11-2, the J call TRBJ2-3; D is perhaps TRBD1 or TRBD2 (5 bases each). V dropped 2 bases and J dropped 0 bases, with 18 bases sitting between them. CDR3 length: 18 amino acids. Germline CDR1 SGHAT, CDR2 FQNNGV. The CDR3 loop reads CASSLYARGATSTDTQYF. The CDR3 bases are TGTGCCAGCAGCTTATATGCTAGAGGGGCGACTAGCACAGATACGCAGTATTTT.

This clonotype was recorded a few times. The chain has TRBV5-1 and TRBJ2-3; a possible D gene is TRBD1 (6 bases). This CDR3 has 15 residues. Trimming removed 1 base from V and 8 bases from J, with 17 bases in between. CDR1 and CDR2 from the germline V gene are SGHRS and YFSETQ. CDR3 nucleotides: TGCGCCAGCAGCTTGAAGGTCTCAGGGGCCGGTACGCAGTATTTT. This translates into CASSLKVSGAGTQYF.

The chain combines TRBV7-2 with TRBJ2-4; D perhaps matches TRBD2 (5 bases). The CDR3 is 16 amino acids. Trimming pared 5 bases from V and 0 bases from J, leaving 14 bases between. Per germline, CDR1 SGHTA and CDR2 FQGNSA. The CDR3 reads CASSRSGSIAKNIQYF. CDR3 DNA sequence: TGTGCCAGCAGCCGTAGTGGGAGCATAGCCAAAAACATTCAGTACTTC.

The chain links TRBV5-1 to TRBJ2-7; D could derive from TRBD1 or TRBD2 (5 bases each). Between the trimmed V and J ends, which lost 5 bases and 1 base, there was a span of 13 bases. CDR1 and CDR2 from the germline V gene are SGHRS and YFSETQ. The CDR3 is 14 residues long. CDR3 in DNA: TGCGCCAGCAGTCAGGATGGGGGATCCTACGAGCAGTACGTC. The encoded protein is CASSQDGGSYEQYV.

This clonotype occurred many times. The CDR3: CASSRRQGRDSDTEAFF. As DNA, the CDR3 is TGCGCCAGCAGCCGTCGACAGGGGAGAGATAGCGACACTGAAGCTTTCTTT. The J gene is TRBJ1-1, the V gene TRBV4-3; 8 bases are a match to TRBD1. The J segment lost 3 bases and the V segment lost 4 bases, leaving 13 bases of the junction unmatched. This CDR3 region has 17 residues. Germline V gene sequence: CDR1 LGHNA, CDR2 YSLEER.

This clonotype was seen a few times. The rearrangement uses TRBV5-1 and TRBJ1-2, with D possibly being TRBD1 (6 bases). The CDR3 is 15 residues long. Germline CDR1 is SGHRS and CDR2 is YFSETQ. The V and J ends lost 4 bases and 2 bases respectively, with 15 bases between them. In DNA, the CDR3 is TGCGCCAGCAGCCTCAACAGGGCACACAACTATGGCTACACCTTC. Protein product: CASSLNRAHNYGYTF.

This clonotype was recorded a few times. The V and J genes are TRBV5-1 and TRBJ1-2; 7 bases are shared with TRBD1. Germline CDR1 reads SGHRS; CDR2 reads YFSETQ. V was clipped by 2 bases and J by 0 bases; unmatched bases: 10. CDR3 length equals 17 residues. In nucleotides, the CDR3 is TGCGCCAGCAGCTTTGGACAGGAAACTCGCGCTAACTATGGCTACACCTTC. Its translation: CASSFGQETRANYGYTF.

V is TRBV18 and J is TRBJ2-7, with 8 bases fitting TRBD2. This CDR3 has 14 amino acids. Germline loops: CDR1 KGHSH, CDR2 LQKENI. Germline trimming cut 3 bases from V and 6 bases from J; bases unmatched to any gene: 7. CDR3 in DNA: TGTGCCAGCTCACCGACGGGGGGGGCAGTCGAGCAGTACGTC. It codes for CASSPTGGAVEQYV.

The chain is built from TRBV6-1 and TRBJ2-5, with D hard to call. Germline CDR1 MNHNS, CDR2 SASEGT. This CDR3 contains 16 residues. The V and J ends lost 6 bases and 0 bases respectively, with 17 bases between them. The DNA of the CDR3 is TGTGCCAGCAGAAGAACAGCGATCCCGTACCAAGAGACCCAGTACTTC. This sequence encodes CASRRTAIPYQETQYF.

The V call is TRBV4-1, the J call TRBJ2-1, with D possibly TRBD2 on 6 matching bases. From germline, CDR1 is MGHRA and CDR2 YSYEKL. Deletions cut 2 bases from V and 3 bases from J, with 11 bases between. The CDR3 extends over 15 amino acids. The CDR3 sequence: CASSQPGRGYNEQFF. In nucleotides, the CDR3 is TGCGCCAGCAGCCAACCTGGGCGGGGCTACAATGAGCAGTTCTTC.